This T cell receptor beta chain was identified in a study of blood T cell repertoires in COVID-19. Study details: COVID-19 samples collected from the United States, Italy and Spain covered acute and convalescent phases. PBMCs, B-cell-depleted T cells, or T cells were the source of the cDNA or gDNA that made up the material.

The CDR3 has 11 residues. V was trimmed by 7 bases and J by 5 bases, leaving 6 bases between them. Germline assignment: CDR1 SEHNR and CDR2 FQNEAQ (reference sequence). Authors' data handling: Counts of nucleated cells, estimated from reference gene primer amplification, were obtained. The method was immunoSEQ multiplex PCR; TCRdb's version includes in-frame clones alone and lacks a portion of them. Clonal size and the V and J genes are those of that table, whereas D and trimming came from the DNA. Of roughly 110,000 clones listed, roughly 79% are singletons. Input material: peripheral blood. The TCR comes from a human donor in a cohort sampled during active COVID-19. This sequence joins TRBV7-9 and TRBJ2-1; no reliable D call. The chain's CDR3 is CASIADNEQFF. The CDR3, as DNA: TGTGCCAGCATCGCGGACAATGAGCAGTTCTTC.